The 26 T cell receptor beta chains listed next were all sequenced from one sample in a study of T cells in Graves' hyperthyroidism and ophthalmopathy. Using RNA transcripts as the source, TCR beta CDR3 regions were amplified. TCR CDR3 regions were first amplified by RT-PCR with HTBI primers. MiXCR was run by TCRdb on the multiplex PCR reads, yielding one entry per CDR3 protein. The sample includes 450,000 to 650,000 distinct CDR3 sequences, over 15% seen only once; the top ten take approximately 15%. Sequencing used blood. The receptors stem from a woman younger than 30 with Graves' ophthalmopathy.

This clonotype occurred many times. The chain joins TRBV20-1 to TRBJ2-7; 7 bases line up with TRBD1. Germline V CDR1 and CDR2: DFQATT, SNEGSKA (reference sequence). Trimming at V came to 4 bases and at J to 9 bases, leaving 9 bases not matched to a gene. The CDR3 loop spans 12 amino acids. The DNA for the CDR3 is TGCAGTGCTACTTCAAACAGGGGCTGGCAGTACTTC. This codes for CSATSNRGWQYF.

V is TRBV7-9 and J is TRBJ2-5; D gene unclear. Germline CDR1 reads SEHNR; CDR2 reads FQNEAQ (reference sequence). Trimming pared 3 bases from V and 10 bases from J, leaving 12 bases between. There are 12 residues in the CDR3. CDR3 residues: CASSFGPQDQYF. The DNA of the CDR3 is TGTGCCAGCAGCTTTGGGCCCCAGGACCAGTACTTC.

This clonotype appeared many times. The V call is TRBV7-2, the J call TRBJ2-4, with 7 bases aligning to TRBD1. CDR1 SGHTA and CDR2 FQGNSA come from the germline V gene. V lost 5 bases to trimming and J lost 1 base; unmatched junction nucleotides: 5. The CDR3 loop spans 15 amino acids. For the CDR3, the DNA is TGTGCCAGCAGCCTACAGGGGCGGGCCAAAAACATTCAGTACTTC. It is translated as CASSLQGRAKNIQYF.

This chain uses TRBV6-2 or TRBV6-3 with TRBJ1-1; D might be TRBD1 (5 bases). The germline V and J ends were trimmed by 7 bases and 1 base, with 13 bases remaining between them. The CDR3 spans 14 residues. Looked up from germline, CDR1 is MNHEY and CDR2 is SVGEGT. CDR3 amino acids: CASTLEGPNTEAFF. The DNA for the CDR3 is TGTGCCAGCACCCTGGAGGGACCGAACACTGAAGCTTTCTTT.

This clonotype was picked up a small number of times. The chain links TRBV5-1 to TRBJ2-5; TRBD2 matches at 7 bases. CDR1 and CDR2 (germline): SGHRS, YFSETQ. CDR3 length: 15 residues. With 3 bases clipped from V and 1 base from J, the junction kept 6 bases outside the gene matches. In DNA form, the CDR3 reads TGCGCCAGCAGCTCTAGCGGACTAACCCAAGAGACCCAGTACTTC. Its translation is CASSSSGLTQETQYF.

A note on this clonotype: A read error may explain this, as a much larger clone is one base away. The chain has TRBV6-1 and TRBJ2-1; TRBD1 matches at 12 bases. Looked up from germline, CDR1 is MNHNS and CDR2 is SASEGT. The CDR3 length is 16 residues. This CDR3 reads CASSELSGQGANGQFF. CDR3 DNA: TGTGCCAGCAGTGAACTATCGGGACAGGGGGCGAATGGGCAGTTCTTC.

The sample holds many counts of this clonotype. The V call is TRBV2, the J call TRBJ2-1; 7 bases fit TRBD2. Per germline, CDR1 SNHLY and CDR2 FYNNEI. The CDR3 loop spans 14 amino acids. Germline trimming cut 10 bases from V and 4 bases from J; bases unmatched to any gene: 10. This CDR3 reads CANSPSGAYNEQFF. The CDR3 nucleotides are TGTGCCAACTCACCTAGCGGAGCTTACAATGAGCAGTTCTTC.

Ten or more counts support this clonotype. The J gene is TRBJ2-1, the V gene TRBV30; 7 bases map to TRBD1. CDR3 length equals 13 residues. Germline values: CDR1 GTSNPN, CDR2 SVGIG (reference sequence). Trimming removed 2 bases from V and 7 bases from J; junction bases left unmatched: 5. CDR3 DNA sequence: TGTGCCTGGAGTCTTCTCAGGGGGAATGAGCAGTTCTTC. Amino acids: CAWSLLRGNEQFF.

V and J are TRBV27 and TRBJ1-2, with a weak D call TRBD1 (6 bases). The V end lost 6 bases, the J end lost 6 bases, and 23 bases lay between the germline ends. Germline CDR1 reads MNHEY; CDR2 reads SMNVEV (reference sequence). The CDR3 is made up of 16 amino acids. CDR3 nucleotides: TGTGCCAGCAGGAGAACAACAGGGTCCCACCTTGATGGCTACACCTTC. Encoded protein: CASRRTTGSHLDGYTF.

This clonotype was recorded many times. V is TRBV11-2 and J is TRBJ2-2; possible D gene TRBD1, 6 bases. Trimming took off 5 bases at V and 5 bases at J, with 9 bases between the two ends. CDR1 SGHAT and CDR2 FQNNGV come from the germline V gene. The length of the CDR3 is 13 residues. CDR3 protein: CASSPGQTGELFF. The CDR3 DNA is TGTGCCAGCAGCCCAGGACAGACCGGGGAGCTGTTTTTT.

This clonotype was seen ten or more times. The chain employs TRBV29-1 and TRBJ2-1; 9 positions agree with TRBD2. The germline V gene encodes CDR1 SQVTM and CDR2 ANQGSEA. The CDR3 is made up of 14 amino acids. The ends lost 1 base at V and 8 bases at J; junction bases unmatched: 6. CDR3 DNA sequence: TGCAGCGTTGAAGGCCTAGCGGGAAGCGATGAGCAGTTCTTC. Protein sequence: CSVEGLAGSDEQFF.

V is TRBV10-3 and J is TRBJ2-3, with TRBD1 matching over 10 bases. The CDR3 contains 15 residues. Trimming took 6 bases from V and 0 from J; bases not matched to a gene: 3. Germline CDR1 reads ENHRY; CDR2 reads SYGVKD. Written as DNA, the CDR3 is TGTGCCATCAGGCCGGGACAGGGGAGCACAGATACGCAGTATTTT. Translation: CAIRPGQGSTDTQYF.

This chain joins TRBV11-2 and TRBJ2-3; 8 bases map to TRBD2. With V trimmed by 4 bases and J by 3 bases, 3 bases remained unmatched. CDR1 and CDR2 from the germline V gene are SGHAT and FQNNGV. The CDR3 loop spans 14 amino acids. CDR3 amino acids: CASSWSGGTDTQYF. The CDR3 region has the DNA TGTGCCAGCAGCTGGAGCGGGGGAACAGATACGCAGTATTTT.

The chain recombines TRBV20-1 with TRBJ1-5; 7 bases map to TRBD1. Germline V gene sequence: CDR1 DFQATT, CDR2 SNEGSKA (reference sequence). The CDR3 is 14 amino acids. The ends lost 2 bases at V and 4 bases at J; junction bases unmatched: 5. CDR3 amino acids: CSARNDRENQPQHF. For the CDR3, the DNA is TGCAGTGCTAGAAACGACAGGGAAAATCAGCCCCAGCATTTT.

The table lists this clonotype with a few counts. The rearrangement links TRBV20-1 to TRBJ2-7, with D possibly being TRBD2 (7 bases). Trimming pared 2 bases from V and 4 bases from J, leaving 12 bases between. The germline V gene has CDR1 DFQATT and CDR2 SNEGSKA (reference sequence). CDR3 length: 13 residues. The CDR3 DNA follows: TGCAGTGCTAGAACGGGGGGCGGGTACGAGCAGTACTTC. Protein product: CSARTGGGYEQYF.

V is TRBV19 and J is TRBJ1-5, with D hard to call. The CDR3 is 14 residues long. V lost 2 bases and J lost 3, with 8 bases in between. Germline V CDR1 and CDR2: LNHDA, SQIVND (reference sequence). DNA for the CDR3: TGTGCCAGTAGTATATGGCAGGTCAATCAGCCCCAGCATTTT. Translating it yields CASSIWQVNQPQHF.

The chain is built from TRBV11-2 and TRBJ1-2; D uncertain. The CDR3 is made up of 13 amino acids. Germline V gene lookup returns CDR1 SGHAT and CDR2 FQNNGV. CDR3 sequence (DNA): TGTGCAAGTGGGCAGGATTATGGAAATGGCTACACCTTC. This translates into CASGQDYGNGYTF.

V usage is TRBV6-1 and J usage is TRBJ1-1; D possibly corresponds to TRBD1 (5 bases). CDR3 length: 14 amino acids. CDR1 MNHNS and CDR2 SASEGT come from the germline V gene. With 6 bases removed from V and 5 bases from J, the gap between germline ends came to 16 bases. The CDR3 nucleotides are TGTGCCAGCAGACCAACCGGGGCGCGGACTGAAGCTTTCTTT. It yields the protein CASRPTGARTEAFF.

The chain has TRBV29-1 and TRBJ1-1; D remains unclear. With 3 bases removed from V and 1 base from J, the gap between germline ends came to 6 bases. Germline loops: CDR1 SQVTM, CDR2 ANQGSEA. This CDR3 spans 12 amino acids. The CDR3 reads CSVENGNTEAFF. CDR3 nucleotide sequence: TGCAGCGTTGAGAACGGGAACACTGAAGCTTTCTTT.

This chain links TRBV6-2 or TRBV6-3 with TRBJ1-1; 8 bases line up with TRBD1. This CDR3 is 15 amino acids long. V lost 6 bases, J lost 1 base, and 7 bases stayed unmatched. Germline assignment: CDR1 MNHEY and CDR2 SVGEGT. The CDR3 DNA reads TGTGCCAGCAGCAGGACAGGGCCAGGGAACACTGAAGCTTTCTTT. Translation: CASSRTGPGNTEAFF.

The chain couples TRBV6-1 to TRBJ1-4; a possible D gene is TRBD1 (5 bases). This CDR3 region has 15 residues. Germline lookup yields CDR1 MNHNS and CDR2 SASEGT. V shed 4 bases and J shed 0 bases, with 9 bases lying between them. The CDR3 loop is CASSAGLATNEKLFF. CDR3 nucleotide sequence: TGTGCCAGCAGTGCAGGGCTTGCAACTAATGAAAAACTGTTTTTT.

This clonotype was counted ten times or more. The rearrangement links TRBV11-2 to TRBJ1-1; no firm D call. This CDR3 is 15 amino acids long. The V gene lost 0 bases and the J gene lost 0 bases, with 8 bases spanning the gap. CDR1 SGHAT and CDR2 FQNNGV come from the germline V gene. The CDR3, as DNA: TGTGCCAGCAGCTTAGATTGGGAGTTGAACACTGAAGCTTTCTTT. Its protein product is CASSLDWELNTEAFF.

This clonotype was detected many times. The chain employs TRBV6-2 or TRBV6-3 and TRBJ1-1, with 7 bases aligning to TRBD1. V lost 5 bases and J lost 1; bases outside the gene matches: 10. CDR3 size: 16 residues. Germline V gene lookup returns CDR1 MNHEY and CDR2 SVGEGT. For the CDR3, the DNA is TGTGCCAGCAGTCACAGGGGAGCGTCTAGGAACACTGAAGCTTTCTTT. The encoded protein is CASSHRGASRNTEAFF.

The J gene is TRBJ2-7, the V gene TRBV20-1; D is uncertain. The germline CDR1 and CDR2 sequences are DFQATT and SNEGSKA (reference sequence). The CDR3 has 14 amino acids. The ends were cut back, 4 bases at V and 6 bases at J, with 19 bases in the middle. This CDR3 is CSAMGPRFLGEQYF. The CDR3, as DNA: TGCAGTGCTATGGGTCCCCGGTTCCTTGGCGAGCAGTACTTC.

This clonotype has a count of ten or more. The chain has TRBV3-1 and TRBJ1-5; TRBD1 agrees at 8 bases. The trim removed 1 base at V and 0 bases at J, leaving 5 bases unmatched. Germline V CDR1 and CDR2: LGHDT, YNNKEL (reference sequence). CDR3 length equals 17 residues. For the CDR3, the DNA is TGTGCCAGCAGCCAAGGATACAGGGGGAGTAGCAATCAGCCCCAGCATTTT. The encoded protein is CASSQGYRGSSNQPQHF.

This clonotype was counted many times. The chain uses TRBV27 and TRBJ1-1; no firm D call. Trimming took 8 bases from V and 1 from J, leaving 5 bases between them. The CDR3 is 11 amino acids. Germline V lookup: CDR1 MNHEY, CDR2 SMNVEV (reference sequence). CDR3 region: CASGRNTEAFF. CDR3 bases: TGTGCCAGCGGCCGGAACACTGAAGCTTTCTTT.